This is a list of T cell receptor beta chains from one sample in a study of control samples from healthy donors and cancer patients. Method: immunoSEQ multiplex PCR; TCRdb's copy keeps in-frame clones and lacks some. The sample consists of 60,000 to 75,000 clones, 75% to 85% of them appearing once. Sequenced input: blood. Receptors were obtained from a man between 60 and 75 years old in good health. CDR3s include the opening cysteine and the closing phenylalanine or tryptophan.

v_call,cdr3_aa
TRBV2,CASSSRRSGNTIYF
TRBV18,CASSPRLAGAYEQYF
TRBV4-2,CASSQEIGQGGNEQFF
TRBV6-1,CASSEGVQGNEKLFF
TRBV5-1,CASSLETEQYF
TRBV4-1,CASSQGTGQNTEAFF
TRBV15,CATSRRGEVSANVLTF
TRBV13,CASSLWNRGLDTEAFF
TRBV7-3,CASSSGNQETQYF
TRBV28,CASSPLILGTQYF
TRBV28,CASRTTGTGYSYEQYF
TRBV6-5,CASSYSILGQNYEQYF
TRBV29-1,CSVPVGGIQYF
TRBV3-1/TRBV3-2,CASSQRTGKTNEKLFF
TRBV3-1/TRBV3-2,CASSQETWTYGYTF
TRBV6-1,CASSDQGTGGFEQYF
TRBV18,CASSRQEYNEQFF
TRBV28,CASSFGALGTGNTIYF
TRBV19,CASSIGGAKNIQYF
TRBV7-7,CASSPTGGAGNEQFF
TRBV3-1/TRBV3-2,CASSLREGSEKLFF
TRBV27,CASSSGTGAWDSGANVLTF
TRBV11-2,CASRPLAGYFGGEQFF
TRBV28,CASSSRTGGRETQYF
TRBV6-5,CASSYEGAGANVLTF
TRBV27,CASSLRGEFSYNEQFF
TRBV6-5,CASPQTGATRRTHF
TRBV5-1,CASSPKIQTTNYGYTF
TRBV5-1,CASSTSGNEQFF
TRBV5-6,CASSLLGRHDTDTQYF
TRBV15,CATSRDLSSEETQYF
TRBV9,CASSPRKRRGSSYNEQFF
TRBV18,CASSPLHSDTNYGYTF
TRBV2,CASSEQTGRALNSPLHF
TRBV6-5,CASRIQGSTDTQYF
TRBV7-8,CASSLEAGVGANVLTF
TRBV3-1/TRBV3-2,CASRQAAGQYNEQFF
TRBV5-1,CASSPLGDTGELFF
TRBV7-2,CASSRGANTGELFF
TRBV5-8,CASSLGGIQHF
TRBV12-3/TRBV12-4,CASRRQGQETQYF
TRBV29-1,CSAKTGSYEQYF
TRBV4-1,CASSQDNSGRADTQYF
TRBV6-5,CASRAGGTAEKLFF
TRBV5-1,CASSRTGSSNQPQHF
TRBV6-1,CASSDLTSGRWNTGELFF
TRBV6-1,CASSEALQGGYGYTF
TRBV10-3,CAISEGDIGNQPQHF
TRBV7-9,CASSIGSGLETDTQYF
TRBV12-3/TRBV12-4,CASSLGQREVPFF
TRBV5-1,CASSLGLDYVSNEQFF
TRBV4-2,CASSQVVQGRISGNTIYF
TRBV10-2,CASSEIGDSPLHF